The 6 T cell receptor beta chains presented below share a single source sample, sequenced in a study of OX40 agonist ivuxolimab in advanced cancers. Method: immunoSEQ multiplex PCR; TCRdb's copy keeps in-frame clones and lacks some. Among approximately 90,000 clones, about 90% were seen once, and the ten largest hold just under 0.8%. The sequenced sample was CD4+ or CD8+ T cells sorted from blood, obtained in a trial of the OX40 agonist ivuxolimab. Receptor source: an adult with an advanced solid tumor such as melanoma, head and neck, liver or kidney cancer.

Details on this clone: Different DNA sequences within this sample yield the same CDR3. V gene TRBV19 combines with J gene TRBJ1-2; no definite D call. The germline V gene encodes CDR1 LNHDA and CDR2 SQIVND (reference sequence). Trimming cost V 1 base and J 5 bases, with 5 bases left between them. There are 12 residues in the CDR3. The CDR3 nucleotides read TGTGCCAGTAGTATAGTGGGGTATGGCTACACCTTC. Translated, it gives CASSIVGYGYTF.

This chain uses TRBV5-8 with TRBJ2-7; the D gene could be TRBD1 or TRBD2 (5 bases each). There are 13 residues in the CDR3. From germline, CDR1 is SGHTS and CDR2 YDEGEE. V was cut by 4 bases and J by 3 bases, with 11 bases left in between. The DNA for the CDR3 is TGTGCCAGCAGCCGGGGCCAGGGCTACGAGCAGTACTTC. Protein: CASSRGQGYEQYF.

Only one count was recorded for this clone. The chain employs TRBV6-6 and TRBJ1-6; a weak D match, TRBD1 (5 bases). This CDR3 has 14 amino acids. V lost 5 bases and J lost 7, with 12 bases in between. CDR1 is MNHNY and CDR2 is SVGAGI in the germline V gene (reference sequence). As DNA, the CDR3 is TGTGCCAGCAGTACCTCAGGGTTCAATTCACCCCTCCACTTT. Amino acids: CASSTSGFNSPLHF.

Here the CDR3 reads CASSLGAGGSVETQYF. In DNA form, the CDR3 reads TGTGCCAGCAGCTTAGGGGCCGGGGGGAGTGTGGAGACCCAGTACTTC. This chain uses TRBV7-9 with TRBJ2-5, with 7 bases fitting TRBD2. The CDR3 spans 16 residues. Germline assignment: CDR1 SEHNR and CDR2 FQNEAQ (reference sequence). The ends lost 1 base at V and 5 bases at J; junction bases unmatched: 10.

The chain employs TRBV30 and TRBJ1-1; D is ambiguous. The CDR3 consists of 13 residues. The germline CDR1 and CDR2 sequences are GTSNPN and SVGIG (reference sequence). V was trimmed by 4 bases and J by 1 base, leaving 10 bases between them. CDR3 amino acids: CAWTRGSNTEAFF. CDR3 DNA sequence: TGTGCCTGGACCCGGGGTTCGAACACTGAAGCTTTCTTT.

This clone occurred once. This sequence joins TRBV11-2 and TRBJ2-7; D not resolved. The germline V gene has CDR1 SGHAT and CDR2 FQNNGV. This CDR3 comprises 11 residues. Trimming left V 5 bases short and J 0 bases short, with 2 bases between. The CDR3, as DNA: TGTGCCAGCAGCAGCTCCTACGAGCAGTACTTC. Encoded protein: CASSSSYEQYF.